The 15 T cell receptor beta chains below were found in one sample sequenced in a study of tumor-infiltrating lymphocytes in primary liver carcinoma. Priming with a constant-region primer yielded TCR beta cDNA from approximately 500 ng total RNA. Construction of TCR beta libraries relied on three successive nested multiplex PCR rounds employing slightly modified ARM-PCR. Both of the initial two PCR rounds ran for approximately 11 cycles and employed TRBV1-TRBV30 forward primers alongside a C-beta reverse primer. TCRdb passed the multiplex PCR reads through MiXCR, listing each CDR3 protein once. Altogether 310,000 or so distinct CDR3 sequences are present, more than 55% being singletons, with the ten largest covering 17%. Unsorted whole blood yielded blood RNA, and germline DNA was extracted as well. Sequencing used peripheral blood. These receptors all come from a woman aged 25 to 45 with primary liver carcinoma and hepatitis B virus infection.

In the case of this clonotype: A single base separates this from a much larger clone, so it may be a read error. The chain links TRBV14 to TRBJ1-5; the D is unclear. Germline values: CDR1 SGHDN, CDR2 FVKESK. V was pared by 2 bases and J by 2 bases, with 10 bases between. This CDR3 is built from 15 residues. The DNA of the CDR3 is TGTGCCAGCAGCCAATACAAGAGTGGCAATCAGCCCCAGCATTTT. This codes for CASSQYKSGNQPQHF.

J is TRBJ2-7 and V is TRBV6-2 or TRBV6-3; possibly TRBD1 or TRBD2 for D (5 bases each). This CDR3 is 15 amino acids long. The germline V gene has CDR1 MNHEY and CDR2 SVGEGT. Trimming shortened V by 9 bases and J by 7 bases, and 25 bases separated the two germline ends. The CDR3 region is CARSPLLRGDGEQYF. CDR3 coding DNA: TGTGCCAGAAGTCCTTTACTCCGGGGCGACGGGGAGCAGTACTTC.

This clonotype was seen many times. J is TRBJ2-7 and V is TRBV6-1; TRBD1 aligns across 10 bases. Germline CDR1 reads MNHNS; CDR2 reads SASEGT. This CDR3 comprises 16 residues. Trimming at V came to 5 bases and at J to 1 base, leaving 8 bases not matched to a gene. This chain's CDR3 is CASSMDQGQGSYEQYF. The CDR3 region has the DNA TGTGCCAGCAGTATGGACCAGGGACAGGGGTCCTACGAGCAGTACTTC.

Comments on this clonotype: The junction departs from germline at one end; a sequencing error may be responsible. This sequence joins TRBV4-3 and TRBJ2-7; a possible D gene is TRBD1 (6 bases). Germline loops: CDR1 LGHNA, CDR2 YSLEER. The CDR3 extends over 14 amino acids. The CDR3 sequence: CASSPGHGSHEQYF. The DNA of the CDR3 is TGCGCCAGCAGCCCGGGACACGGCTCCCACGAGCAGTACTTC.

The table lists this clonotype with many counts. The rearrangement links TRBV11-2 to TRBJ2-1; D might be TRBD2 (5 bases). The length of the CDR3 is 17 residues. Per germline, CDR1 SGHAT and CDR2 FQNNGV. V shed 0 bases and J shed 1 base, with 13 bases lying between them. CDR3 bases: TGTGCCAGCAGCTTAGATGACCGGGGATCGTCCTACAATGAGCAGTTCTTC. Its translation: CASSLDDRGSSYNEQFF.

The table lists this clonotype with a few counts. V and J are TRBV12-3 or TRBV12-4 and TRBJ2-1; 9 nucleotides match TRBD2. J gave up 9 bases and V 9 bases, and 12 bases lay outside the gene matches. The CDR3 extends over 14 amino acids. The CDR3 sequence is CASKLAGGLFEQFF. In DNA, the CDR3 is TGTGCCAGTAAGCTGGCGGGAGGGCTGTTTGAGCAGTTCTTC.

The rearrangement uses TRBV4-3 and TRBJ2-7; D is undetermined. This CDR3 is built from 14 residues. Trimming took off 6 bases at V and 0 bases at J, with 12 bases between the two ends. The germline gives CDR1 LGHNA, CDR2 YSLEER. As DNA, the CDR3 is TGCGCCAGCAGTACTATGGGATCCTCCTACGAGCAGTACTTC. It yields the protein CASSTMGSSYEQYF.

As for this clonotype: Given a much more abundant clone one base away, this may be a read error. The chain is built from TRBV6-5 and TRBJ2-1; D tentatively fits TRBD1 or TRBD2 (5 bases each). The V and J ends lost 6 bases and 11 bases respectively, with 17 bases between them. CDR1 MNHEY and CDR2 SVGAGI come from the germline V gene. CDR3 length: 13 residues. The CDR3 DNA reads as TGTGCCAGCAGCCGTTCAGGGAGACTAAAGCAGTTCTTC. As protein: CASSRSGRLKQFF.

This clonotype showed up just a few times. This sequence joins TRBV6-5 and TRBJ1-6; D is unclear. V gave up 6 bases and J gave up 2 bases, with 14 bases separating them. Germline V gives CDR1 MNHEY, CDR2 SVGAGI. There are 16 residues in the CDR3. CDR3 protein: CASSLVRSAYNSPLHF. The CDR3 DNA reads TGTGCCAGCAGCCTTGTCAGGAGCGCCTATAATTCACCCCTCCACTTT.

The chain links TRBV7-9 to TRBJ2-3; 10 nucleotides align to TRBD2. The CDR3 runs to 16 residues. Germline-derived CDR1 and CDR2 are SEHNR and FQNEAQ (reference sequence). With V trimmed by 1 base and J by 4 bases, 5 bases remained unmatched. The CDR3: CASSLGLAGVSDTQYF. The CDR3 nucleotides are TGTGCCAGCAGCTTAGGCCTAGCGGGAGTCTCAGATACGCAGTATTTT. The variable domain in full, with the rest retrieved from reference TRBV7-9 and TRBJ2-3, is DTGVSQNPRHKITKRGQNVTFRCDPISEHNRLYWYRQTLGQGPEFLTYFQNEAQLEKSRLLSDRFSAERPKGSFSTLEIQRTEQGDSAMYLCASSLGLAGVSDTQYFGPGTRLTVL.

The chain couples TRBV30 to TRBJ2-5, with 12 bases lining up with TRBD2. Per germline, CDR1 GTSNPN and CDR2 SVGIG (reference sequence). The CDR3 spans 15 residues. V trimming: 4 bases; J trimming: 5 bases; junction bases outside the gene matches: 8. The CDR3 DNA is TGTGCCTGGATTCGGACTAGCGGGGCTGGGGAGACCCAGTACTTC. Its protein product is CAWIRTSGAGETQYF.

Regarding this clonotype: With a much larger clone just one base away, this may be a read error. The genes are TRBV6-6 and TRBJ2-7; 9 bases are a match to TRBD2. CDR1 MNHNY and CDR2 SVGAGI come from the germline V gene (reference sequence). The CDR3 has 16 residues. The CDR3 reads CASTYTSVSGGGGQYF. CDR3 sequence (DNA): TGTGCCAGCACTTACACCTCAGTTAGCGGGGGTGGAGGGCAGTACTTC.

This clonotype was seen only a few times. The CDR3 bases are TGTGCCAGCAGCTTTTCGGGGAGAAGGAATGAGCAGTTCTTC. Its translation is CASSFSGRRNEQFF. V usage is TRBV5-4 and J usage is TRBJ2-1; perhaps TRBD2 as D (5 bases). The CDR3 sequence is 14 residues long. Germline V CDR1 and CDR2: SGHNT, YYREEE (reference sequence). Trimming pared 2 bases from V and 7 bases from J, leaving 13 bases between.

About this clonotype: A read error is possible here, since a much larger clone lies one base away. CDR3 coding DNA: TGCAGCGTTCAGAGAAGCGGGGGCCAAGAGACCCAGTACTTC. Amino acid sequence: CSVQRSGGQETQYF. The rearrangement links TRBV29-1 to TRBJ2-5, with TRBD2 identical over 8 bases. Germline V gene data show CDR1 as SQVTM and CDR2 as ANQGSEA. The V and J ends lost 5 bases and 1 base, in that order; junction bases with no gene match: 6. CDR3 length: 14 amino acids.

About this clonotype itself: One junction end disagrees with the germline gene, perhaps due to a read error. The chain has TRBV11-2 and TRBJ2-2; maybe TRBD2 (5 bases). Germline V gene data show CDR1 as SGHAT and CDR2 as FQNNGV. CDR3 length: 11 amino acids. CDR3 DNA sequence: TGTGCCAGTTTTAACACCGGGGAGCAGTTTTTC. Amino acids: CASFNTGEQFF.